This note documents a single T cell receptor (beta chain) sequence. Germline V gene lookup returns CDR1 MNHEY and CDR2 SMNVEV (reference sequence). The V segment lost 2 bases and the J segment 6 bases; nucleotides outside the gene matches: 4. The CDR3 is 15 amino acids. In the authors' workflow: From reference gene primer amplification, estimates of nucleated cell counts were derived. The assay was immunoSEQ multiplex PCR, and TCRdb's table has in-frame clones only and misses some. The D gene and trimming were derived from the DNA, and the V and J assignments and clone size from that table. The sample records approximately 91,000 clones, about 80% being singletons. The data are from a study of blood T cell repertoires in COVID-19. As for the study in general: Some COVID-19 samples were acute and others convalescent; all came from the United States, Italy and Spain.

This TCR derives from a human donor in a cohort sampled during active COVID-19. The chain is built from TRBV27 and TRBJ2-1; 10 positions agree with TRBD2. The specimen sequenced was peripheral blood. The CDR3 nucleotides read TGTGCCAGCAGTTTACTAGCGGGAGCCACCAATGAGCAGTTCTTC. The encoded protein is CASSLLAGATNEQFF.